The sample holds a few counts of the clone carrying this T cell receptor (beta chain). The antigen is unknown. Per germline, CDR1 SGHTA and CDR2 FQGNSA. The length of the CDR3 is 14 residues. The V and J ends lost 4 bases and 4 bases, in that order; junction bases with no gene match: 4. This specimen belongs to a study of T cell repertoires in aging, cancer and after chemotherapy. In the study overall: Healthy donor repertoires were recorded over several months to years and showed clear clonal overlap.

Study-level results: No conclusions about immunological memory after chemotherapy can be drawn from the repertoire data. Age-matched healthy donors had significantly more diverse, less clonal blood TCR repertoires than untreated cancer patients. In each cancer cohort, median generation probability increased across chemotherapy, suggesting thymic output rebounded.

A mixed TRB-A/B primer pool amplified rearranged TRB by multiplex touch-down PCR. MiXCR was run by TCRdb on the multiplex PCR reads, yielding one entry per CDR3 protein. The repertoire has roughly 9,300 distinct CDR3 sequences, around 44% of them found once; the top ten carry under 2%. Amplification of TCR beta used genomic DNA extracted from peripheral blood. The sample comprised blood. This receptor was obtained from a human donor in good health. J is TRBJ1-5 and V is TRBV7-2, with 7 positions matching TRBD1. The CDR3 here is CASSSDRINQPQHF. CDR3 coding DNA: TGTGCCAGCAGCTCGGACAGGATAAATCAGCCCCAGCATTTT. Full variable domain (remainder filled in from reference TRBV7-2 and TRBJ1-5): GAGVSQSPSNKVTEKGKDVELRCDPISGHTALYWYRQSLGQGLEFLIYFQGNSAPDKSGLPSDRFSAERTGGSVSTLTIQRTQQEDSAVYLCASSSDRINQPQHFGDGTRLSIL.